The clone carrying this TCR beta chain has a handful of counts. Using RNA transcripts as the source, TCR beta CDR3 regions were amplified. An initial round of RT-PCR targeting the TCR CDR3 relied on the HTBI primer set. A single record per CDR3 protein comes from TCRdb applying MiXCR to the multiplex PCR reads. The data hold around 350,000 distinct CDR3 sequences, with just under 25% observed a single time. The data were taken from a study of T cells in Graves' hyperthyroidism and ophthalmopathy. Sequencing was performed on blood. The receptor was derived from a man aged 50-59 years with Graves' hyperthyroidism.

CDR3: CASSLVATSIAYEQYF. The CDR3 coding sequence is TGTGCCAGCAGCTTGGTCGCGACATCCATCGCCTACGAGCAGTACTTC. V and J are TRBV5-5 and TRBJ2-7; the D is unclear. The ends were cut back, 0 bases at V and 2 bases at J, with 15 bases in the middle. The CDR3 has 16 residues. Per the germline V gene, CDR1 is SGHKS and CDR2 is YYEKEE (reference sequence).